This T cell receptor (beta chain) derives from a study of cytomegalovirus exposure and HLA in healthy donors. The primer mix had 60 Vbeta and 13 Jbeta primers. Using immunoSEQ multiplex PCR, the repertoire was profiled, and TCRdb retains in-frame clones only, with some absent. The repertoire holds around 140,000 clones, with 64% as singletons. The sample was PBMCs. The source of this sequence is a woman in her thirties or forties in good health and CMV-seronegative.

The CDR3 nucleotides are TGCGCCAGCAGAGATGACATCGAGCAGTACTTC. This sequence encodes CASRDDIEQYF. The chain has TRBV5-1 and TRBJ2-7; D is ambiguous. Germline V gives CDR1 SGHRS, CDR2 YFSETQ. The CDR3 is made up of 11 amino acids. The V gene lost 5 bases and the J gene lost 6 bases, with 9 bases spanning the gap.